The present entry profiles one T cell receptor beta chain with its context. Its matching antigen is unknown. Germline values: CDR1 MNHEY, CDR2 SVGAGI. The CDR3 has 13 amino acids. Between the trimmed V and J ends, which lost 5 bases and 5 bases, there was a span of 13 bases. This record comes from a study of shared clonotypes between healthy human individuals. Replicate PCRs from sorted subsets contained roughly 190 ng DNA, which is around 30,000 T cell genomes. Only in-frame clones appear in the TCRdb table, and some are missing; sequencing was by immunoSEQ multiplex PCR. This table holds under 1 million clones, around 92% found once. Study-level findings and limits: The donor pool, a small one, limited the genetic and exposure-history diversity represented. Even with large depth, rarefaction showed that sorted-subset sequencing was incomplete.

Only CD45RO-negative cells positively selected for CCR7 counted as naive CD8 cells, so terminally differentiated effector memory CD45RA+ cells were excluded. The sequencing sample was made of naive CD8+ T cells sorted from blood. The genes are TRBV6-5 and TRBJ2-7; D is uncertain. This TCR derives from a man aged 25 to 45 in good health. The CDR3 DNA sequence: TGTGCCAGCAGTCCCGGGCCCTCGAACGAGCAGTACTTC. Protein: CASSPGPSNEQYF.